This passage covers 27 T cell receptor beta chains from one sample sequenced in a study of T cells after yellow fever vaccination. Using its own MiXCR run on the 5' RACE reads, TCRdb lists one record per CDR3 protein. The sample holds a few hundred thousand distinct CDR3 sequences, 6.9% seen once. The sequences come from CD4+ T cells sorted from PBMCs, collected 15 days after the yellow fever booster vaccination. The receptors here all came from a young man who received the YFV17D yellow fever vaccine.

There are many counts of this clonotype. The gene calls are TRBV6-2 or TRBV6-3 and TRBJ2-7; TRBD2 aligns across 10 bases. Trimming cost V 8 bases and J 4 bases; bases outside gene matches: 11. CDR1 is MNHEY and CDR2 is SVGEGT in the germline V gene. CDR3 length: 15 residues. Written as DNA, the CDR3 is TGTGCCAGCCTATTACGGGGACTAGCGCGGTACGAGCAGTACTTC. As protein: CASLLRGLARYEQYF.

This clonotype was detected many times. This chain connects TRBV7-8 to TRBJ2-2; the D is unclear. Deletions cut 6 bases from V and 0 bases from J, with 11 bases between. The germline V gene encodes CDR1 SGHVS and CDR2 FQNEAQ. The CDR3 loop spans 15 amino acids. This CDR3 reads CASRRTVANTGELFF. The CDR3 nucleotides are TGTGCCAGCAGACGGACGGTCGCGAACACCGGGGAGCTGTTTTTT.

This clonotype was counted many times. The chain uses TRBV15 and TRBJ2-3; D ambiguous. Germline CDR1 is LNHNV and CDR2 is YYDKDF (reference sequence). There are 13 residues in the CDR3. V was clipped by 0 bases and J by 6 bases, with 7 bases between them. This chain's CDR3 is CATSRDRSDTQYF. DNA for the CDR3: TGTGCCACCAGCAGAGATAGGTCCGATACGCAGTATTTT.

The chain recombines TRBV5-6 with TRBJ1-3, with D unclear. The CDR3 contains 15 residues. Germline V gene lookup returns CDR1 SGHDT and CDR2 YYEEEE. V lost 3 bases and J 4 bases, leaving 14 bases between the germline ends. CDR3 in DNA: TGTGCCAGCAGCTGGCTTCCCGGAGAGGGAAACACCATATATTTT. As protein: CASSWLPGEGNTIYF.

This chain joins TRBV20-1 and TRBJ2-5; TRBD2 matches 15 bases. The germline V gene encodes CDR1 DFQATT and CDR2 SNEGSKA (reference sequence). V dropped 3 bases and J dropped 4; count of bases not matched to a gene: 9. The CDR3 runs 17 residues. The CDR3 nucleotides are TGCAGTGCTAGCCCCTCTCGGACTAGCGGGAGGGGAGAGACCCAGTACTTC. It is translated as CSASPSRTSGRGETQYF.

The chain couples TRBV29-1 to TRBJ1-2, with D unclear. This CDR3 contains 16 residues. Trimming stripped 4 bases from V and 0 bases from J, with 18 bases between. Germline assignment: CDR1 SQVTM and CDR2 ANQGSEA. CDR3 in amino acids: CSVVKPLGSSNYGYTF. CDR3 in DNA: TGCAGCGTTGTTAAACCACTTGGGTCGTCTAACTATGGCTACACCTTC. Based on the CDR3 plus reference TRBV29-1 and TRBJ1-2, the full variable domain is SAVISQKPSRDICQRGTSLTIQCQVDSQVTMMFWYRQQPGQSLTLIATANQGSEATYESGFVIDKFPISRPNLTFSTLTVSNMSPEDSSIYLCSVVKPLGSSNYGYTFGSGTRLTVV.

The chain recombines TRBV3-1 with TRBJ2-3; a possible D gene is TRBD2 (5 bases). The CDR3 covers 13 residues. Germline loops: CDR1 LGHDT, CDR2 YNNKEL (reference sequence). Trimming shortened V by 3 bases and J by 6 bases, and 10 bases separated the two germline ends. CDR3 nucleotides: TGTGCCAGCAGCCAGAGGGTCAAGGATACGCAGTATTTT. Translated: CASSQRVKDTQYF.

The rearrangement uses TRBV30 and TRBJ2-1; 15 nucleotides agree with TRBD2. The junction had 7 bases not matched to a gene; V was cut back by 3 bases and J by 7 bases. Germline values: CDR1 GTSNPN, CDR2 SVGIG (reference sequence). The CDR3 runs 16 residues. CDR3 DNA: TGTGCCTGGAGCGGAGGACTAGCGGGAGGGCCGAATGAGCAGTTCTTC. Encoded protein: CAWSGGLAGGPNEQFF.

This clonotype was observed a handful of times. The chain recombines TRBV29-1 with TRBJ2-1, with 8 positions matching TRBD2. Germline CDR1 reads SQVTM; CDR2 reads ANQGSEA. Losses at the gene ends were 4 bases for V and 7 bases for J; bases not matched to a gene: 6. The CDR3 is made up of 13 amino acids. The CDR3 region is CSVVGLGWNEQFF. DNA for the CDR3: TGCAGCGTTGTGGGACTAGGGTGGAATGAGCAGTTCTTC.

This clonotype has just a few counts. This chain joins TRBV7-2 and TRBJ2-1, with unresolved D. Germline CDR1 and CDR2: SGHTA and FQGNSA. This CDR3 has 13 amino acids. The V end was cut by 2 bases, the J end by 2 bases, with 4 bases between. The CDR3 is CASSLKPYNEQFF. Written as DNA, the CDR3 is TGTGCCAGCAGCTTAAAACCCTACAATGAGCAGTTCTTC. The full variable domain, with the rest looked up from reference TRBV7-2 and TRBJ2-1, is GAGVSQSPSNKVTEKGKDVELRCDPISGHTALYWYRQSLGQGLEFLIYFQGNSAPDKSGLPSDRFSAERTGGSVSTLTIQRTQQEDSAVYLCASSLKPYNEQFFGPGTRLTVL.

This clonotype was recorded at least ten times. This chain joins TRBV3-1 and TRBJ2-3, with D tentatively TRBD2 (6 bases). Trimming stripped 5 bases from V and 0 bases from J, with 9 bases between. Looked up from germline, CDR1 is LGHDT and CDR2 is YNNKEL (reference sequence). The CDR3 sequence is 14 residues long. CDR3 sequence: CASSLDYSTDTQYF. CDR3 bases: TGTGCCAGCAGCTTGGACTATAGCACAGATACGCAGTATTTT.

In its sample, this clonotype was seen a few times. The chain is built from TRBV12-3 or TRBV12-4 and TRBJ1-5; D ambiguous. Trimming pared 5 bases from V and 5 bases from J, leaving 10 bases between. CDR3 length equals 13 residues. CDR3: CASSDPGDQPQHF. DNA of the CDR3: TGTGCCAGCAGTGACCCGGGCGATCAGCCCCAGCATTTT.

The gene calls are TRBV25-1 and TRBJ1-3; D might be TRBD1 (6 bases). CDR3 length equals 19 residues. CDR1 and CDR2 (germline): MGHDK, SYGVNS. V lost 3 bases, J lost 0 bases, and 21 bases lay in between. CDR3: CASSDYWGGGPRSGNTIYF. The CDR3 DNA sequence: TGTGCCAGCAGTGATTACTGGGGGGGGGGCCCACGCTCTGGAAACACCATATATTTT.

The V gene is TRBV20-1, the J gene TRBJ1-1; D not resolved. The CDR3 extends over 11 amino acids. Germline-derived CDR1 and CDR2 are DFQATT and SNEGSKA (reference sequence). Trimming cost V 1 base and J 5 bases, with 5 bases left between them. DNA of the CDR3: TGCAGTGCTAGAGGGGTGACTGAAGCTTTCTTT. It yields the protein CSARGVTEAFF.

The chain recombines TRBV7-8 with TRBJ1-3, with a possible D match to TRBD1 (5 bases). The germline V gene has CDR1 SGHVS and CDR2 FQNEAQ. This CDR3 spans 17 amino acids. V lost 5 bases to trimming and J lost 0 bases, with 17 bases between them. DNA of the CDR3: TGTGCCAGCAGCCGAGCGGGGGGGGGTAGCTCTGGAAACACCATATATTTT. Amino acid sequence: CASSRAGGGSSGNTIYF.

CDR3 loop: CASSERGQGFPHGYTF. The CDR3 DNA reads as TGTGCCAGCAGTGAAAGGGGACAGGGTTTCCCTCATGGCTACACCTTC. The chain has TRBV6-1 and TRBJ1-2; 9 bases line up with TRBD1. V lost 2 bases and J lost 6; bases outside the gene matches: 10. Germline CDR1 is MNHNS and CDR2 is SASEGT. This CDR3 has 16 residues.

This clonotype was seen ten or more times. CDR3 in amino acids: CSAPDSYEQYF. The CDR3 DNA is TGCAGTGCTCCGGACTCCTACGAGCAGTACTTC. The V call is TRBV20-1, the J call TRBJ2-7; D call uncertain. CDR1 is DFQATT and CDR2 is SNEGSKA in the germline V gene (reference sequence). The V end was cut by 5 bases, the J end by 0 bases, with 5 bases between. The CDR3 consists of 11 residues.

V is TRBV20-1 and J is TRBJ1-6; 10 bases align to TRBD1. The V and J ends lost 6 bases and 8 bases, in that order; junction bases with no gene match: 4. Germline-derived CDR1 and CDR2 are DFQATT and SNEGSKA (reference sequence). The CDR3 contains 13 residues. The CDR3 sequence: CSAGQGNDSPLHF. CDR3 nucleotide sequence: TGCAGTGCGGGACAGGGGAACGATTCACCCCTCCACTTT.

The table lists this clonotype with a few counts. The V gene is TRBV7-2, the J gene TRBJ2-5, with 7 bases identical to TRBD1. Per germline, CDR1 SGHTA and CDR2 FQGNSA. The CDR3 is made up of 13 amino acids. The V and J ends lost 4 bases and 3 bases, in that order; junction bases with no gene match: 2. This CDR3 is CASSWDRKETQYF. The CDR3, as DNA: TGTGCCAGCAGCTGGGACAGAAAAGAGACCCAGTACTTC. The variable domain in full, completed from reference TRBV7-2 and TRBJ2-5, reads GAGVSQSPSNKVTEKGKDVELRCDPISGHTALYWYRQSLGQGLEFLIYFQGNSAPDKSGLPSDRFSAERTGGSVSTLTIQRTQQEDSAVYLCASSWDRKETQYFGPGTRLLVL.

The chain links TRBV29-1 to TRBJ2-6, with no clear D. V lost 3 bases, J lost 2 bases, and 14 bases lay in between. This CDR3 has 16 amino acids. Germline values: CDR1 SQVTM, CDR2 ANQGSEA. CDR3 sequence: CSVDPRRTPGANVLTF. The DNA of the CDR3 is TGCAGCGTTGACCCCCGTAGGACCCCTGGGGCCAACGTCCTGACTTTC.

The rearrangement uses TRBV29-1 and TRBJ1-1, with D unclear. Trimming shortened V by 7 bases and J by 1 base, and 10 bases separated the two germline ends. Germline V lookup: CDR1 SQVTM, CDR2 ANQGSEA. The CDR3 totals 12 residues. The CDR3 here is CSAGRTNTEAFF. CDR3 nucleotide sequence: TGCAGCGCCGGACGGACGAACACTGAAGCTTTCTTT.

This clonotype was counted at least ten times. The V and J genes are TRBV12-3 or TRBV12-4 and TRBJ2-1, with TRBD2 identical over 10 bases. V lost 2 bases and J lost 10; bases outside the gene matches: 8. The CDR3 consists of 15 residues. The CDR3 sequence is CASSLTSGNTIEQFF. Written as DNA, the CDR3 is TGTGCCAGCAGTTTAACTAGCGGGAATACAATAGAGCAGTTCTTC.

V gene TRBV28 combines with J gene TRBJ2-5; TRBD2 agrees at 7 bases. Losses at the gene ends were 6 bases for V and 5 bases for J; bases not matched to a gene: 12. CDR1 and CDR2 from the germline V gene are MDHEN and SYDVKM. This CDR3 region has 15 residues. This CDR3 is CASRAAVWGGETQYF. CDR3 in DNA: TGTGCCAGCAGGGCTGCCGTGTGGGGGGGGGAGACCCAGTACTTC.

V and J are TRBV3-1 and TRBJ2-5; D uncertain. Germline V gives CDR1 LGHDT, CDR2 YNNKEL (reference sequence). The V gene lost 0 bases and the J gene lost 2 bases, with 7 bases spanning the gap. CDR3 length: 14 residues. This CDR3 is CASSQEPVQETQYF. The DNA of the CDR3 is TGTGCCAGCAGCCAAGAACCTGTTCAAGAGACCCAGTACTTC.

This clonotype occurred a few times. The chain recombines TRBV5-6 with TRBJ2-5; 7 bases line up with TRBD2. Trimming took 4 bases from V and 5 from J; bases not matched to a gene: 14. CDR1 and CDR2 from the germline V gene are SGHDT and YYEEEE. There are 16 residues in the CDR3. The CDR3 sequence: CASSQSLVNGGETQYF. Written as DNA, the CDR3 is TGTGCCAGCAGCCAGTCGTTGGTCAACGGGGGGGAGACCCAGTACTTC.

The CDR3 bases are TGCGCCAGCAGTTACGGGAGCATGGCCTACAATGAGCAGTTCTTC. Amino acids: CASSYGSMAYNEQFF. The chain uses TRBV5-1 and TRBJ2-1; the D gene is possibly TRBD2 (6 bases). There are 15 residues in the CDR3. V was clipped by 5 bases and J by 2 bases, with 14 bases between them. The germline V gene has CDR1 SGHRS and CDR2 YFSETQ.

The sample holds many counts of this clonotype. V gene TRBV6-1 combines with J gene TRBJ2-7; 7 nucleotides line up with TRBD1. Germline CDR1 reads MNHNS; CDR2 reads SASEGT. The CDR3 contains 13 residues. Germline trimming cut 7 bases from V and 2 bases from J; bases unmatched to any gene: 5. The CDR3 protein is CASTQGQTYEQYF. The CDR3 DNA is TGTGCCAGCACCCAGGGACAGACCTACGAGCAGTACTTC.